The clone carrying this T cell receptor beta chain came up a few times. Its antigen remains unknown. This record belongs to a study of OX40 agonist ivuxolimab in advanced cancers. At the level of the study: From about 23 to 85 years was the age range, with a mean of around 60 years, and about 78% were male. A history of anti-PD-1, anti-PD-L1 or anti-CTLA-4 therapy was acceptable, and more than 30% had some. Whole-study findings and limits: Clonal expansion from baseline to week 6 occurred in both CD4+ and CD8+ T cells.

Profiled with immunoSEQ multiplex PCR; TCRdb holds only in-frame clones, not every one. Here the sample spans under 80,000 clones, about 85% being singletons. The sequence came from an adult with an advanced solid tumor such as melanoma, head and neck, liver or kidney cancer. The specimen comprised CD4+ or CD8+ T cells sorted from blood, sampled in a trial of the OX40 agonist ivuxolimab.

The chain's CDR3 is CASSPGQGARNSPLHF. CDR3 DNA sequence: TGTGCCAGCAGCCCGGGACAGGGGGCTAGGAATTCACCCCTCCACTTT. This chain uses TRBV6-6 with TRBJ1-6; 12 bases map to TRBD1. Germline CDR1 is MNHNY and CDR2 is SVGAGI (reference sequence). Trimming at V came to 6 bases and at J to 7 bases, leaving 7 bases not matched to a gene. CDR3 length: 16 residues.